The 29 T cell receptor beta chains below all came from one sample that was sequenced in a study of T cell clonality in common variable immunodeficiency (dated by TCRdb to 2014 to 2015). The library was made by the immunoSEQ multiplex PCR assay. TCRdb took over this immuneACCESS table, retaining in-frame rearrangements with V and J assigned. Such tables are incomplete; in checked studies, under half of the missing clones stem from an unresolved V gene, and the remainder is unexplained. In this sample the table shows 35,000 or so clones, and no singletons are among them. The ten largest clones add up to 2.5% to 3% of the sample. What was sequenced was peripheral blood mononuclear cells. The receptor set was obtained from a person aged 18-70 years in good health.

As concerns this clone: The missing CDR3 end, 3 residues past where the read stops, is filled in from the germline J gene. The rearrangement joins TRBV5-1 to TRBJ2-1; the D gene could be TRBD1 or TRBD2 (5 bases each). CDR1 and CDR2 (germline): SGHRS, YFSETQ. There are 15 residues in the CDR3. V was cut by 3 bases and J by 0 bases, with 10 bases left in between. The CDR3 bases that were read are TGCGCCAGCAGCTCAGAGGGGATCTCCTACAATGAG. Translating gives CASSSEGISYNE. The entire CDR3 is CASSSEGISYNEQFF.

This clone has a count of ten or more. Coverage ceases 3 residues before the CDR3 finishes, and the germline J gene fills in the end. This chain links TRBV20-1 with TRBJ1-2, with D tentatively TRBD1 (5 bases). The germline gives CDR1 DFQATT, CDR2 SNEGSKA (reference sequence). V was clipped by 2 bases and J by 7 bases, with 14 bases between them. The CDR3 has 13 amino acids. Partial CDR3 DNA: TGCAGTGCTAGATTGCAGGGTTTCCTTGGC. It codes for CSARLQGFLG. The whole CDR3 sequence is CSARLQGFLGYTF.

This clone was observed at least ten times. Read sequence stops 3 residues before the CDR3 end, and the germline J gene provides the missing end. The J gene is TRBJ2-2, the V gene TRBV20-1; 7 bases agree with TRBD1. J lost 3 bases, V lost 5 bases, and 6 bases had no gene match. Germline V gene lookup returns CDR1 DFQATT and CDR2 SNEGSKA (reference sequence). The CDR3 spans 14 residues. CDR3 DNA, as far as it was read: TGCAGTGCTCGTGCAGGGGGTCACACCGGGGAG. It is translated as CSARAGGHTGE. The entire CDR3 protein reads CSARAGGHTGELFF.

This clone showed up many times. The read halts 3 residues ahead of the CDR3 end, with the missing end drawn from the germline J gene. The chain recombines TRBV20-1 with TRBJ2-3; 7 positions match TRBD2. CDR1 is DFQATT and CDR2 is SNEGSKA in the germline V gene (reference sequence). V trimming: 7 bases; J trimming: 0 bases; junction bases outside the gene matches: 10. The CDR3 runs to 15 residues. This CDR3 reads CSVMSGTTSTDTQYF. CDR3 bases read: TGCAGTGTTATGAGCGGGACCACTAGCACAGATACG.

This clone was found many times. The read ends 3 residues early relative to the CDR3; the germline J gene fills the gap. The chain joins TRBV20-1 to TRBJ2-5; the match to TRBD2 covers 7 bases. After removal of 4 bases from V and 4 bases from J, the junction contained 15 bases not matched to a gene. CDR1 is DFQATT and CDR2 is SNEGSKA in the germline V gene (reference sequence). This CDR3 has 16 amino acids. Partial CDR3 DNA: TGCAGTGCTACGGTGAGGGCGGGAGATACAAGAGAGACC. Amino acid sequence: CSATVRAGDTRET. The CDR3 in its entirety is CSATVRAGDTRETQYF.

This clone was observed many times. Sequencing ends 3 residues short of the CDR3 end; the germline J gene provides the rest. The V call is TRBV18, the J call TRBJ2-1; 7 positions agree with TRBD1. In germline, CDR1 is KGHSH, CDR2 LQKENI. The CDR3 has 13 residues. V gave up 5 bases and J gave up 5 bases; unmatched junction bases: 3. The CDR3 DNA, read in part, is TGTGCCAGCTCATCTACAGGGGACAATGAG. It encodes CASSSTGDNE. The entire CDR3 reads CASSSTGDNEQFF.

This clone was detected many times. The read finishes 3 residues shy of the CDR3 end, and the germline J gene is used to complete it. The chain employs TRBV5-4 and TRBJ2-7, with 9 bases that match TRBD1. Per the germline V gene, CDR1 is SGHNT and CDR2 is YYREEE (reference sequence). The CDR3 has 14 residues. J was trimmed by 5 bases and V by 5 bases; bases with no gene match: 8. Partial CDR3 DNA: TGTGCCAGCAGTTCCGGGACAGGGCTGGACGAG. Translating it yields CASSSGTGLDE. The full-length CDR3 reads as CASSSGTGLDEQYF.

The CDR3 bases that were read are TGTGCCAGCAGTGAACGGACAGGGGGGAATCAGCCC. As protein: CASSERTGGNQP. The entire CDR3 is CASSERTGGNQPQHF. The chain uses TRBV6-1 and TRBJ1-5; 10 bases align to TRBD1. The read falls 3 residues short of the CDR3 end, and the missing part is taken from the germline J gene. Per germline, CDR1 MNHNS and CDR2 SASEGT. V lost 2 bases and J lost 4; bases outside the gene matches: 2. The CDR3 has 15 amino acids.

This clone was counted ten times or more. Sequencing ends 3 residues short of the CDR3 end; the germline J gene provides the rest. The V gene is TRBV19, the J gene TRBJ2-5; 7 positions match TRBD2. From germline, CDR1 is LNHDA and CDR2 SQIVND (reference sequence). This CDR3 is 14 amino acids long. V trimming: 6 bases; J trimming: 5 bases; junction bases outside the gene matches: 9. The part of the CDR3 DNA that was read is TGTGCCAGTAGAAGGGCTAGCGGTAGGGAGACC. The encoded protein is CASRRASGRET. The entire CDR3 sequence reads CASRRASGRETQYF.

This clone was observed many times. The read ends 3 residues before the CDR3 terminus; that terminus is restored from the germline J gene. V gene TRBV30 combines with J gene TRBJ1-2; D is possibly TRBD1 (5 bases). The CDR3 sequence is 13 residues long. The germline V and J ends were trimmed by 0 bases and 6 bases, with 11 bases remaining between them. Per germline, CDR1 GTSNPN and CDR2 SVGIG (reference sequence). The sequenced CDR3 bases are TGTGCCTGGAGTGTGCGAGGGGCCGATGGC. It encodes CAWSVRGADG. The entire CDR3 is CAWSVRGADGYTF.

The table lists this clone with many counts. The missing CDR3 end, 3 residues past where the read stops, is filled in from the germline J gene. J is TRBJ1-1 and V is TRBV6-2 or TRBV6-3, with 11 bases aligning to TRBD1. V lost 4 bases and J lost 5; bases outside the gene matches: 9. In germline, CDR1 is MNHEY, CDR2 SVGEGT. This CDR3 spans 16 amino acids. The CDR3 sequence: CASSFGAGQGATEAFF. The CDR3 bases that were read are TGTGCCAGCAGTTTCGGCGCTGGACAGGGGGCAACTGAA.

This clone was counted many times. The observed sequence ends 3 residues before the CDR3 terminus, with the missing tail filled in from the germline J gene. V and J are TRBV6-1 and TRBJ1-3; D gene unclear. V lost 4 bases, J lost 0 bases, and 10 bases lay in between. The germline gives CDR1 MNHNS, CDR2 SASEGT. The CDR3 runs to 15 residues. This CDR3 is CASSGYQLSGNTIYF. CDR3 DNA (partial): TGTGCCAGCAGTGGGTATCAACTCTCTGGAAACACC.

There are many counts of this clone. The sequenced part of the CDR3 DNA is TGCAGTGCAAACGTACAGGGGAAGCGCGCCGAA. The encoded protein is CSANVQGKRAE. In full, the CDR3 is CSANVQGKRAEAFF. The gene calls are TRBV20-1 and TRBJ1-1, with 7 bases lining up with TRBD1. From the germline J gene comes the end of the CDR3, since the read stops 3 residues before it. The germline gives CDR1 DFQATT, CDR2 SNEGSKA (reference sequence). The CDR3 covers 14 residues.

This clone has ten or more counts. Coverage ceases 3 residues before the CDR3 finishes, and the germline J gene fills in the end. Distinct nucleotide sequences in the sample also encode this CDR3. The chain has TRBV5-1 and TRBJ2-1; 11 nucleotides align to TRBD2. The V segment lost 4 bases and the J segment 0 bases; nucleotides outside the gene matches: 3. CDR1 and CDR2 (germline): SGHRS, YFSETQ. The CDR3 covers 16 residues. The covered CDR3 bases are TGCGCCAGCAGCCTGGGACTAGCGGTCTCCTACAATGAG. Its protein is CASSLGLAVSYNE. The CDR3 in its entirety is CASSLGLAVSYNEQFF.

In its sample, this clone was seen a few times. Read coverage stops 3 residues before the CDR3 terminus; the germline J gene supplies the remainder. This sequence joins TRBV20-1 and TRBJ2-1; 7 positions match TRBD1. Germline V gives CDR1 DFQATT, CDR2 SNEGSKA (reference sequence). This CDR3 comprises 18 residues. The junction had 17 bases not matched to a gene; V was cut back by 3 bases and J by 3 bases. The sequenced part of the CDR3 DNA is TGCAGTGCTAGGGGGACCGGCCCCCGGGACAGAGTCTACAATGAG. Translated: CSARGTGPRDRVYNE. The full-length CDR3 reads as CSARGTGPRDRVYNEQFF.

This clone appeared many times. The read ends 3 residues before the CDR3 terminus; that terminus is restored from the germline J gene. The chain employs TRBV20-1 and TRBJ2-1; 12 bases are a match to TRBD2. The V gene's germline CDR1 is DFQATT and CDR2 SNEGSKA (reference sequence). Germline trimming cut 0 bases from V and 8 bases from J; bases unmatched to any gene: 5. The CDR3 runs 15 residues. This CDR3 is CSARDTSGRWDEQFF. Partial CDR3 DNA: TGCAGTGCTAGAGATACTAGCGGGAGGTGGGATGAG.

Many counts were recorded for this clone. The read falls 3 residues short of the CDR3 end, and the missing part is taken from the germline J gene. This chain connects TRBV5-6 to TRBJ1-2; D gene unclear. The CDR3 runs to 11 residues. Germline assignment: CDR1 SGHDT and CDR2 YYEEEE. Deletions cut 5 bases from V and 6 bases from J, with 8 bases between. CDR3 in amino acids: CASSTFDGYTF. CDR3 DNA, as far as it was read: TGTGCCAGCAGTACTTTTGATGGC. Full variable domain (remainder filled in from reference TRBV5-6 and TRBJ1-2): DAGVTQSPTHLIKTRGQQVTLRCSPKSGHDTVSWYQQALGQGPQFIFQYYEEEERQRGNFPDRFSGHQFPNYSSELNVNALLLGDSALYLCASSTFDGYTFGSGTRLTVV.

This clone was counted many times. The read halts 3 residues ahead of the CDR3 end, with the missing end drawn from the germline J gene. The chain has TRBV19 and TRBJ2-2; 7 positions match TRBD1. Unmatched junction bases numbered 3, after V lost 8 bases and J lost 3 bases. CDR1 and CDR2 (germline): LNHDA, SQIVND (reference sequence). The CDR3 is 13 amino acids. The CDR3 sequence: CASWTGYTGELFF. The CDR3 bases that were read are TGTGCCAGTTGGACAGGATACACCGGGGAG. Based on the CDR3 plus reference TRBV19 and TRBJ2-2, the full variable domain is DGGITQSPKYLFRKEGQNVTLSCEQNLNHDAMYWYRQDPGQGLRLIYYSQIVNDFQKGDIAEGYSVSREKKESFPLTVTSAQKNPTAFYLCASWTGYTGELFFGEGSRLTVL.

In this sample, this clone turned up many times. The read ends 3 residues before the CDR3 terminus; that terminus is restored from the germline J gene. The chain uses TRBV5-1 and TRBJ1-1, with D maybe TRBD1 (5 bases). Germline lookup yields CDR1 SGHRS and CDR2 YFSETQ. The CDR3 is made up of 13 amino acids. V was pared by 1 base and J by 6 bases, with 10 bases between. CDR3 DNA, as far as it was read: TGCGCCAGCAGCTTGCGGCAGGGCGCTGAA. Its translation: CASSLRQGAE. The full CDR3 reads CASSLRQGAEAFF.

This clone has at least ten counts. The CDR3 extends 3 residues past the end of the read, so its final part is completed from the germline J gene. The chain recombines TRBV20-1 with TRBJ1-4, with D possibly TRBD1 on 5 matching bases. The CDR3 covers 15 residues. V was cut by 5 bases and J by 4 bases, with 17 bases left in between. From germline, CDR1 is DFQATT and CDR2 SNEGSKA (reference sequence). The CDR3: CSAGPSGLGNEKLFF. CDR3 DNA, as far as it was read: TGCAGTGCTGGACCTTCGGGACTGGGTAATGAAAAA.

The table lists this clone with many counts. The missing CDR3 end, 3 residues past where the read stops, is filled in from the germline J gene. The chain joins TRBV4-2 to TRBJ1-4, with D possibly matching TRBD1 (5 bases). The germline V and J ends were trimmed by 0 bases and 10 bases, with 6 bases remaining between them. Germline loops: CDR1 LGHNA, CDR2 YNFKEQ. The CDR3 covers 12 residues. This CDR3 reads CASSQERGKLFF. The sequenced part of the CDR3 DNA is TGTGCCAGCAGCCAAGAGAGGGGAAAA.

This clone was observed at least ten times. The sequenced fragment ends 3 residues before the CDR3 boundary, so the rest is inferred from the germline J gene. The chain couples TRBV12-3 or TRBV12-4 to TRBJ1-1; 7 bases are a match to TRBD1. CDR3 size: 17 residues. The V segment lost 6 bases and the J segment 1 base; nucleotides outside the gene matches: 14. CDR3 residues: CASSPLVGGGRNTEAFF. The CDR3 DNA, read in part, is TGTGCCAGCAGCCCCTTGGTAGGGGGCGGGAGGAACACTGAA.

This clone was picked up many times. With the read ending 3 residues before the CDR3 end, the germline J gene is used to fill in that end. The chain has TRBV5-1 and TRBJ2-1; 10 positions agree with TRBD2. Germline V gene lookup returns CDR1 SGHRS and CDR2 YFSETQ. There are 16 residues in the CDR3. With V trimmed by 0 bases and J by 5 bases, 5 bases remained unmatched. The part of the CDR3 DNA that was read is TGCGCCAGCAGCTTGGCCAGAGGACTAGCGGACAATGAG. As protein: CASSLARGLADNE. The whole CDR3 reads CASSLARGLADNEQFF.

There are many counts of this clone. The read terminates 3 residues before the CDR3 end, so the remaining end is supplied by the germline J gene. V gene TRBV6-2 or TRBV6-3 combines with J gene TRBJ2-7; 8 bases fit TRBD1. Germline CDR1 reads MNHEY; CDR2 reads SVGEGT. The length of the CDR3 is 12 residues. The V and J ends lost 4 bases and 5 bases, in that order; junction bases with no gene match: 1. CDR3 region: CASSLTGDEQYF. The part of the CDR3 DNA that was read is TGTGCCAGCAGTTTGACAGGGGACGAG.

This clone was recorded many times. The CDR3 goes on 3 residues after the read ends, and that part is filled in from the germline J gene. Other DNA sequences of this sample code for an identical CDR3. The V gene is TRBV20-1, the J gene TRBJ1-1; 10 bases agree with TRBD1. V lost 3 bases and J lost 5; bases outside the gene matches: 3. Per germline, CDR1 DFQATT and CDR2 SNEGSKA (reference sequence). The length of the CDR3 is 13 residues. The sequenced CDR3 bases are TGCAGTGCTAGGAGGACAGGGGGGACTGAA. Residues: CSARRTGGTE. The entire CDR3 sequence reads CSARRTGGTEAFF.

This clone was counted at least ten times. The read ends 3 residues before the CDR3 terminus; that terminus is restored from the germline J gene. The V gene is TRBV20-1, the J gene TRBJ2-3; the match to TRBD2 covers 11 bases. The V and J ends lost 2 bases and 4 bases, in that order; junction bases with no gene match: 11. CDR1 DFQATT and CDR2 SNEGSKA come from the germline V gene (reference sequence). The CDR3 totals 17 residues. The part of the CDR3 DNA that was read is TGCAGTGCTAGAAGGGACCTACTAGCGGGAGTACCAGATACG. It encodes CSARRDLLAGVPDT. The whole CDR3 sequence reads CSARRDLLAGVPDTQYF.

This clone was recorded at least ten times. The CDR3: CASSLGDRVLSEQFF. The sequenced CDR3 bases are TGCGCCAGCAGCTTGGGGGACAGGGTTCTTTCTGAG. J is TRBJ2-1 and V is TRBV5-1, with 9 bases identical to TRBD1. The sequenced fragment ends 3 residues before the CDR3 boundary, so the rest is inferred from the germline J gene. The CDR3 contains 15 residues. Germline V lookup: CDR1 SGHRS, CDR2 YFSETQ. V lost 0 bases, J lost 9 bases, and 7 bases stayed unmatched.

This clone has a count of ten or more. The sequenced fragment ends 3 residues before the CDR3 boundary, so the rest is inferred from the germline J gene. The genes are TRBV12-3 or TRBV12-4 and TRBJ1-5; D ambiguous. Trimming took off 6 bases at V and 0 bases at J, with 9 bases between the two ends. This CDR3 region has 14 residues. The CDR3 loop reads CASSAGDSNQPQHF. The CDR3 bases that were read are TGTGCCAGCAGCGCAGGAGATAGCAATCAGCCC.

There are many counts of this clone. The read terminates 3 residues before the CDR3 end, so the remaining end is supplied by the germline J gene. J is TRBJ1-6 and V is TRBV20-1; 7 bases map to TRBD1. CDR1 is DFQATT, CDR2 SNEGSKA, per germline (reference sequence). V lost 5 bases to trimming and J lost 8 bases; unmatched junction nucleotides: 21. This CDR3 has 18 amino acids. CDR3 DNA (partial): TGCAGTGCTCTGGCGGAGGCTAGTCGGGTGCAGGGGGATTCACCC. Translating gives CSALAEASRVQGDSP. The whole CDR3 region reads CSALAEASRVQGDSPLHF.